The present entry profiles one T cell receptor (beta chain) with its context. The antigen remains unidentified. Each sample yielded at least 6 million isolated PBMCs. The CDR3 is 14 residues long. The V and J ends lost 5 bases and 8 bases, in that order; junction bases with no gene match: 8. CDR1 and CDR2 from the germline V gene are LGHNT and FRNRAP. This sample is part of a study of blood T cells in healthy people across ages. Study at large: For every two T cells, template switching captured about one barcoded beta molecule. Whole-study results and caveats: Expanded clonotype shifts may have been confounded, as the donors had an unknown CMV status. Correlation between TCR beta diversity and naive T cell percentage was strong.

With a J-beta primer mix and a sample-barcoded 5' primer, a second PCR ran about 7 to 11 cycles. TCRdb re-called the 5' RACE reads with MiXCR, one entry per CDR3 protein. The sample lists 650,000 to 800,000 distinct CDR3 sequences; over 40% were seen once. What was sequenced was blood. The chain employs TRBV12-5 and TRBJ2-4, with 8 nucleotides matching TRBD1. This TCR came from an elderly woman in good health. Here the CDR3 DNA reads TGTGCTAGTGGTCGAGCAGGGGGCCGGGACATTCAGTACTTC. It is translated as CASGRAGGRDIQYF. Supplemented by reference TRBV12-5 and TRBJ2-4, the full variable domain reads DARVTQTPRHKVTEMGQEVTMRCQPILGHNTVFWYRQTMMQGLELLAYFRNRAPLDDSGMPKDRFSAEMPDATLATLKIQPSEPRDSAVYFCASGRAGGRDIQYFGAGTRLSVL.